Given below is one T cell receptor beta chain in context. What it recognizes is unknown. This record comes from a study of T-cell memory formation after mild COVID-19. Study-level points and caveats: Among CD4+ contracting clones, most were CM and EM, and CD8+ ones EMRA. Clones that shrank (day 15 to 85) were balanced CD4/CD8, whereas later expanders leaned CD4+.

Losses at the gene ends were 0 bases for V and 1 base for J; bases not matched to a gene: 4. Germline V gene sequence: CDR1 SGHRS, CDR2 YFSETQ. This CDR3 has 16 amino acids. Amplification by 5'RACE using constant-segment primers produced TCR alpha and TCR beta cDNA libraries that carried sample barcodes and UMIs. One entry per CDR3 protein, called by TCRdb with MiXCR from the 5' RACE reads. The sample shows some 440,000 distinct CDR3 sequences, approximately 25% of them seen only once. The V call is TRBV5-1, the J call TRBJ2-1, with TRBD1 identical over 7 bases. This sequence originates from an adult woman who had mild COVID-19 (a few samples of this study predate the infection). Cell type and time point are not known. The material sequenced was PBMCs or a T cell subset sorted from them (not recorded which). The CDR3 loop is CASSLGTGLSYNEQFF. CDR3 sequence (DNA): TGCGCCAGCAGCTTGGGGACAGGACTTTCCTACAATGAGCAGTTCTTC.